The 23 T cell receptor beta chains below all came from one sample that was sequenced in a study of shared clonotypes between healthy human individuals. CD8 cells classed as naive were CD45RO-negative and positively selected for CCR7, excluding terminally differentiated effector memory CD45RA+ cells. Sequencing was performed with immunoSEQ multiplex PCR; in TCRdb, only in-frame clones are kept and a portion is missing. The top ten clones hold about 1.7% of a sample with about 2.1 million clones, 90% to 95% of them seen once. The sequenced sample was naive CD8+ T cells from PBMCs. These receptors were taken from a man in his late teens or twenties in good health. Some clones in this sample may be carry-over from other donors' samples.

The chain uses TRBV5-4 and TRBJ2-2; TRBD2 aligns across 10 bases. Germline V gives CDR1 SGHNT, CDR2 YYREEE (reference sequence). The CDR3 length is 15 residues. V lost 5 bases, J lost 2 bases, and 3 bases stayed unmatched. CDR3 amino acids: CASSIAGGNTGELFF. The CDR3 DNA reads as TGTGCCAGCAGTATAGCGGGAGGCAACACCGGGGAGCTGTTTTTT.

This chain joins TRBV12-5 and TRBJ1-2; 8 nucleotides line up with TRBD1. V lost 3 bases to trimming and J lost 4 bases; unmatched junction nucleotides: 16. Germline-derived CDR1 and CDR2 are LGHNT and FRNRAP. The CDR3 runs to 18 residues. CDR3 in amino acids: CASGFGLNRQGTSYGYTF. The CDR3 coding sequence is TGTGCTAGTGGTTTTGGCTTGAACCGACAGGGGACCTCCTATGGCTACACCTTC.

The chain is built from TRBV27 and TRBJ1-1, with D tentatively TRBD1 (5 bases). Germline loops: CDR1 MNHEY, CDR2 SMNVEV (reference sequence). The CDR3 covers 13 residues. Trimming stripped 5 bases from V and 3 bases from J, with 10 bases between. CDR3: CASSDKGDTEAFF. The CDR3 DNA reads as TGTGCCAGCAGTGACAAAGGGGACACTGAAGCTTTCTTT.

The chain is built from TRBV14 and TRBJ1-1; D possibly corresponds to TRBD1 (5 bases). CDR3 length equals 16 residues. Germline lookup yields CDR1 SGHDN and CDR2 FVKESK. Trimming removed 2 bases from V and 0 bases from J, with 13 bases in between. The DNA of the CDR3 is TGTGCCAGCAGCCAACATGACAGCCTAATGAACACTGAAGCTTTCTTT. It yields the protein CASSQHDSLMNTEAFF. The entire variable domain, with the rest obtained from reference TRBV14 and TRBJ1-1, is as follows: EAGVTQFPSHSVIEKGQTVTLRCDPISGHDNLYWYRRVMGKEIKFLLHFVKESKQDESGMPNNRFLAERTGGTYSTLKVQPAELEDSGVYFCASSQHDSLMNTEAFFGQGTRLTVV.

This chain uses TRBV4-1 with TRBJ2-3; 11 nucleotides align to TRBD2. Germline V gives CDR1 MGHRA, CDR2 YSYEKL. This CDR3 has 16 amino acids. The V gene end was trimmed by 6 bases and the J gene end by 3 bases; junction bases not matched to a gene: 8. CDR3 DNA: TGCGCCAGCAGTCACCCCACTAGCGGGAGAACAGATACGCAGTATTTT. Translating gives CASSHPTSGRTDTQYF.

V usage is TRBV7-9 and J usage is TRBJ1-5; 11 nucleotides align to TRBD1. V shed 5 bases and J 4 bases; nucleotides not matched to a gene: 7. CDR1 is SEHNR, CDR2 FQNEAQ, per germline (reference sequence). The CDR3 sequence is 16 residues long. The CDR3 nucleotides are TGTGCCAGCAGCGCCGGGACAGGGGGAATGAATCAGCCCCAGCATTTT. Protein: CASSAGTGGMNQPQHF.

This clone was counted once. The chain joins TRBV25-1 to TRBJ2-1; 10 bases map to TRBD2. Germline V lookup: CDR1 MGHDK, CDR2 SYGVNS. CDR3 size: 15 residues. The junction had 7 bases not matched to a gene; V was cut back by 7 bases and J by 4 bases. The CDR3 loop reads CASTIKAGGYNEQFF. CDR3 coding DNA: TGTGCCAGCACAATAAAAGCGGGAGGGTACAATGAGCAGTTCTTC.

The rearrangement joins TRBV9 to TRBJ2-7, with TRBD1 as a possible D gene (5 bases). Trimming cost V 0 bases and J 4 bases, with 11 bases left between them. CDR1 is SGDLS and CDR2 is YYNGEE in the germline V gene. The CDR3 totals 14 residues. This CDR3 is CASSVGRVDYEQYF. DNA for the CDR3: TGTGCCAGCAGCGTAGGCAGGGTTGATTACGAGCAGTACTTC.

In nucleotides, the CDR3 is TGCGCCAGCAGCCAAGTGGGCATAATCACAGATACGCAGTATTTT. Translating gives CASSQVGIITDTQYF. The chain combines TRBV4-1 with TRBJ2-3; D is undetermined. Trimming stripped 1 base from V and 2 bases from J, with 10 bases between. The CDR3 is 15 amino acids. The germline gives CDR1 MGHRA, CDR2 YSYEKL.

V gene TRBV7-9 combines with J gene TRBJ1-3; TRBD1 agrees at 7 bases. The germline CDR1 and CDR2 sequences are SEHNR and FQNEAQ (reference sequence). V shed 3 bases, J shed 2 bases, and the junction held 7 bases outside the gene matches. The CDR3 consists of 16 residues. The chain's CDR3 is CASSFGYGTAGNTIYF. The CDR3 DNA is TGTGCCAGCAGCTTCGGGTACGGGACAGCTGGAAACACCATATATTTT.

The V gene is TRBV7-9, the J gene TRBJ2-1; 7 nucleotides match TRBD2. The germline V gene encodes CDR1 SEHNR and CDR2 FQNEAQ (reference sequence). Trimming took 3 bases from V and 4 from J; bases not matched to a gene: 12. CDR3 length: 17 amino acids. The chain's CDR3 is CASSFPRGGSNYNEQFF. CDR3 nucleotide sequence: TGTGCCAGCAGCTTCCCGAGGGGCGGGAGTAATTACAATGAGCAGTTCTTC. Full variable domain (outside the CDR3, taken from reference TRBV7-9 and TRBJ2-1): DTGVSQNPRHKITKRGQNVTFRCDPISEHNRLYWYRQTLGQGPEFLTYFQNEAQLEKSRLLSDRFSAERPKGSFSTLEIQRTEQGDSAMYLCASSFPRGGSNYNEQFFGPGTRLTVL.

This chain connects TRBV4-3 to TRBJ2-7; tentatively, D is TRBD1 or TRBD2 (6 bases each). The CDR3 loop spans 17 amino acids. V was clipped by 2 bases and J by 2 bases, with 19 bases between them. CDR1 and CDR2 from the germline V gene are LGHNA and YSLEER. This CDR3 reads CASSQNPFGGPTYEQYF. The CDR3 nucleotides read TGCGCCAGCAGCCAAAATCCGTTCGGGGGCCCGACCTACGAGCAGTACTTC.

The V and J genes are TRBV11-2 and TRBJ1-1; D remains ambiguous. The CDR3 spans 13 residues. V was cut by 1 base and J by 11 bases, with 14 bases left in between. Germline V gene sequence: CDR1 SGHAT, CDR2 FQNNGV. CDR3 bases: TGTGCCAGCAGCTTAGGTTGGCCCGGATGGGCTTTCTTT. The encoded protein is CASSLGWPGWAFF.

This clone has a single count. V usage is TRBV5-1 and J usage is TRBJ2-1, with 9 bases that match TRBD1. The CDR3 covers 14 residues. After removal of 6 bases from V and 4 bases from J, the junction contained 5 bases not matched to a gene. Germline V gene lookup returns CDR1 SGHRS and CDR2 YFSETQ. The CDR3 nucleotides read TGCGCCAGCACCGGGACAGGGTCATACAATGAGCAGTTCTTC. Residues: CASTGTGSYNEQFF.

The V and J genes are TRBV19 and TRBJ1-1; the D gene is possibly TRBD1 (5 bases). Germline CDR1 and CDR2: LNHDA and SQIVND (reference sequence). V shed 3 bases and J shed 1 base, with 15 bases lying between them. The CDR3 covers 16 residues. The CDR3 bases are TGTGCCAGTAGTATTACGAAGGTAAGGGGGAACACTGAAGCTTTCTTT. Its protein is CASSITKVRGNTEAFF.

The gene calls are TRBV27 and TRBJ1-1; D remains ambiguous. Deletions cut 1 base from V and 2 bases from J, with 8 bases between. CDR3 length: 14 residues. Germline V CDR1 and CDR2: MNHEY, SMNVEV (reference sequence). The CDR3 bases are TGTGCCAGCAGTTTATGGGCAGCTAACACTGAAGCTTTCTTT. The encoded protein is CASSLWAANTEAFF.

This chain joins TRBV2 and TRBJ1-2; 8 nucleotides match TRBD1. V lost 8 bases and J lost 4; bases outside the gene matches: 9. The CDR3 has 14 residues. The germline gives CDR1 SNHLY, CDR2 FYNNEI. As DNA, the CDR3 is TGTGCCAGCTACTCAGGGGGCTTGGGCTATGGCTACACCTTC. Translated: CASYSGGLGYGYTF.

CDR3 DNA sequence: TGTGCCAGCAGTTTGAGAAGGGGGCGCGCGATCGGGGAGCAGTACTTC. It encodes CASSLRRGRAIGEQYF. The rearrangement uses TRBV28 and TRBJ2-7; 7 bases map to TRBD1. The ends lost 3 bases at V and 7 bases at J; junction bases unmatched: 15. The germline V gene encodes CDR1 MDHEN and CDR2 SYDVKM. The length of the CDR3 is 16 residues.

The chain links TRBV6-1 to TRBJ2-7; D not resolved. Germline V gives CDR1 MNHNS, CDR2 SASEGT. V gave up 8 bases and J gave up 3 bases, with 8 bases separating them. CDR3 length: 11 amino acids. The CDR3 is CASLDGYEQYF. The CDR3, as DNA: TGTGCCAGCTTGGACGGCTACGAGCAGTACTTC.

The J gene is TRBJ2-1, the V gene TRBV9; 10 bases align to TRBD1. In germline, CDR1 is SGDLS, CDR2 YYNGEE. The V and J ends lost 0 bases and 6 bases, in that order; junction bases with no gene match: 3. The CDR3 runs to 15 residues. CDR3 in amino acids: CASSVEGTGANEQFF. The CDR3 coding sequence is TGTGCCAGCAGCGTAGAAGGGACAGGGGCCAATGAGCAGTTCTTC.

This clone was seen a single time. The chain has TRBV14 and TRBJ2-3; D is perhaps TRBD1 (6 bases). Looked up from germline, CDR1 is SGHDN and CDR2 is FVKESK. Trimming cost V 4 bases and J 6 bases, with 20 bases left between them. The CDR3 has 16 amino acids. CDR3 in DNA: TGTGCCAGCAGCCCCGCAGGGGTCGTGTTGTGGGATACGCAGTATTTT. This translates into CASSPAGVVLWDTQYF.

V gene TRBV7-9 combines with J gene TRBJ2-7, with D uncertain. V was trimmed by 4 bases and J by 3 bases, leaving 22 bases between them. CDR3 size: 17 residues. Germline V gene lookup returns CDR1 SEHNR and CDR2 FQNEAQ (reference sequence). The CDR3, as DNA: TGTGCCAGCAGCTCGACCTGGGTAGGGTCTGTTATCTACGAGCAGTACTTC. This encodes CASSSTWVGSVIYEQYF.

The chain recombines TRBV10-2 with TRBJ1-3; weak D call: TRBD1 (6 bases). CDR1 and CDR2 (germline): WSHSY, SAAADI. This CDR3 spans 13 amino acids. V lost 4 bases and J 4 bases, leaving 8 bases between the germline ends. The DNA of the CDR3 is TGCGCCAGCAGTGGACAGGTGGGAAACACCATATATTTT. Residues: CASSGQVGNTIYF.